The 10 T cell receptor beta chains below all came from one sample that was sequenced in a study of OX40 agonist ivuxolimab in advanced cancers. Method: immunoSEQ multiplex PCR; TCRdb's copy keeps in-frame clones and lacks some. The sample comprises 55,000 to 70,000 clones, about 85% of which are singletons, and 3% to 4% rests with the top ten. Sequencing was performed on CD4+ or CD8+ T cells sorted from blood, taken in a trial of the OX40 agonist ivuxolimab. Every receptor here comes from an adult with an advanced solid tumor such as melanoma, head and neck, liver or kidney cancer.

The chain carries TRBV28 and TRBJ1-1; possibly TRBD1 for D (5 bases). The CDR3 is 13 amino acids. Germline V gives CDR1 MDHEN, CDR2 SYDVKM. The germline V and J ends were trimmed by 2 bases and 6 bases, with 10 bases remaining between them. Written as DNA, the CDR3 is TGTGCCAGCAGTTTACGGGGGTTGCCTGAAGCTTTCTTT. It specifies CASSLRGLPEAFF.

In regard to this clone: Here the CDR3 omits its conserved ending phenylalanine or tryptophan, so a read error is the likely source. The chain links TRBV19 to TRBJ1-2, with D perhaps TRBD1 (6 bases). Germline-derived CDR1 and CDR2 are LNHDA and SQIVND (reference sequence). The CDR3 extends over 15 amino acids. Trimming pared 2 bases from V and 4 bases from J, leaving 14 bases between. The CDR3 DNA sequence: TGTGCCAGTAGTATATATGGGGGGCCAACCTATGGCTACACCCTC. The encoded protein is CASSIYGGPTYGYTL.

The V gene is TRBV5-1, the J gene TRBJ2-1; the D gene is possibly TRBD2 (5 bases). V dropped 4 bases and J dropped 0 bases, with 26 bases sitting between them. This CDR3 region has 20 residues. Per the germline V gene, CDR1 is SGHRS and CDR2 is YFSETQ. CDR3 sequence (DNA): TGCGCCAGCAGCCCGGGATTTTATTCCAGCCCTCAGAGCTCCTACAATGAGCAGTTCTTC. This codes for CASSPGFYSSPQSSYNEQFF.

V gene TRBV18 combines with J gene TRBJ2-7, with 10 bases lining up with TRBD1. The V segment lost 2 bases and the J segment 7 bases; nucleotides outside the gene matches: 11. The germline V gene encodes CDR1 KGHSH and CDR2 LQKENI. This CDR3 region has 16 residues. The CDR3 coding sequence is TGTGCCAGCTCACCAACCATGACAGGGGGCTTTTTAGAGCAGTACTTC. As protein: CASSPTMTGGFLEQYF.

CDR3 protein: CASSEANAGLYYGYTF. DNA of the CDR3: TGTGCCAGCAGTGAGGCTAACGCAGGCCTTTACTATGGCTACACCTTC. This chain links TRBV2 with TRBJ1-2; D ambiguous. Trimming stripped 3 bases from V and 3 bases from J, with 17 bases between. Germline CDR1 and CDR2: SNHLY and FYNNEI. The CDR3 covers 16 residues.

Only one count was recorded for this clone. The chain carries TRBV6-1 and TRBJ1-1, with unresolved D. There are 14 residues in the CDR3. The V end was cut by 6 bases, the J end by 6 bases, with 17 bases between. Germline V gene sequence: CDR1 MNHNS, CDR2 SASEGT. CDR3 protein: CASREDLENPEAFF. In DNA form, the CDR3 reads TGTGCCAGCAGGGAGGACCTCGAAAACCCTGAAGCTTTCTTT.

This chain uses TRBV2 with TRBJ1-5; possible D gene TRBD1, 6 bases. Per germline, CDR1 SNHLY and CDR2 FYNNEI. Deletions cut 1 base from V and 2 bases from J, with 18 bases between. The CDR3 sequence is 18 residues long. CDR3 sequence reads: CASSEGLAGGMGNQPQHF. CDR3 DNA: TGTGCCAGCAGTGAAGGGCTGGCGGGGGGCATGGGCAATCAGCCCCAGCATTTT.

The V call is TRBV14, the J call TRBJ2-7; 7 bases are a match to TRBD1. The junction had 2 bases not matched to a gene; V was cut back by 0 bases and J by 0 bases. The CDR3 has 15 amino acids. Per germline, CDR1 SGHDN and CDR2 FVKESK. CDR3 sequence (DNA): TGTGCCAGCAGCCAAGAGTGGGACAGCTCCTACGAGCAGTACTTC. Amino acid sequence: CASSQEWDSSYEQYF.

V usage is TRBV7-8 and J usage is TRBJ2-3, with a possible D match to TRBD1 (6 bases). From germline, CDR1 is SGHVS and CDR2 FQNEAQ. Between the trimmed V and J ends, which lost 6 bases and 9 bases, there was a span of 13 bases. The CDR3 is 12 residues long. The DNA for the CDR3 is TGTGCCAGCAGTTCTAAGGGGGACACGCAGTATTTT. This codes for CASSSKGDTQYF. The complete variable domain, with remaining parts taken from reference TRBV7-8 and TRBJ2-3, reads GAGVSQSPRYKVAKRGQDVALRCDPISGHVSLFWYQQALGQGPEFLTYFQNEAQLDKSGLPSDRFFAERPEGSVSTLKIQRTQQEDSAVYLCASSSKGDTQYFGPGTRLTVL.

The rearrangement uses TRBV14 and TRBJ2-1; weak D call: TRBD2 (5 bases). In germline, CDR1 is SGHDN, CDR2 FVKESK. CDR3 size: 13 residues. Trimming stripped 1 base from V and 9 bases from J, with 10 bases between. CDR3 region: CASSQVMRVEQFF. As DNA, the CDR3 is TGTGCCAGCAGCCAAGTCATGAGGGTTGAGCAGTTCTTC.